The next 24 T cell receptor beta chains were all read from a single sample in a study of T-cell reconstitution after alpha-beta-depleted transplantation in children. Preparation of the TCRbeta library involved a method that used unique molecular identifiers. One entry per CDR3 protein results from TCRdb running MiXCR on the PCR reads. The profile covers fewer than 550,000 distinct CDR3 sequences, with about an eighth appearing a single time and 14% taken by the ten largest. The sample was PBMCs, mostly from graft donor cells, taken 180 days after TCRalphabeta/CD19-depleted stem cell transplant. These TCRs come from a female patient between 2 and 10 years old who had a stem cell transplant for aplastic anemia, so the T cells may come from the graft donor.

The chain is built from TRBV7-9 and TRBJ1-1; TRBD1 might be the D (5 bases). The germline V and J ends were trimmed by 4 bases and 5 bases, with 14 bases remaining between them. This CDR3 is 14 amino acids long. The germline V gene encodes CDR1 SEHNR and CDR2 FQNEAQ (reference sequence). In nucleotides, the CDR3 is TGTGCCAGCAGCTCCAGGGACGGCTGGACTGAAGCTTTCTTT. Its translation is CASSSRDGWTEAFF.

This clonotype was seen more than once but under ten times. The chain joins TRBV9 to TRBJ2-7; 8 nucleotides agree with TRBD2. V was pared by 6 bases and J by 2 bases, with 7 bases of the junction left unmatched. The CDR3 length is 14 residues. The germline CDR1 and CDR2 sequences are SGDLS and YYNGEE. CDR3: CASTPGSGAYEQYF. The CDR3 nucleotides are TGTGCCAGCACCCCGGGTAGCGGGGCCTACGAGCAGTACTTC.

This clonotype came up a few times. This sequence joins TRBV6-2 or TRBV6-3 and TRBJ2-2; D is uncertain. This CDR3 contains 15 residues. V was pared by 7 bases and J by 1 base, with 13 bases between. Germline CDR1 is MNHEY and CDR2 is SVGEGT. The CDR3 DNA reads as TGTGCCAGCATTGGTGAAGGGTTGAACACCGGGGAGCTGTTTTTT. It encodes CASIGEGLNTGELFF.

This clonotype was observed a handful of times. The chain uses TRBV12-5 and TRBJ1-1; 9 nucleotides line up with TRBD1. CDR1 is LGHNT and CDR2 is FRNRAP in the germline V gene. Unmatched junction bases numbered 10, after V lost 0 bases and J lost 2 bases. This CDR3 contains 18 residues. The CDR3 sequence is CASGLVVWGQGFNTEAFF. CDR3 DNA: TGTGCTAGTGGTTTGGTAGTATGGGGACAGGGTTTTAACACTGAAGCTTTCTTT.

The chain is built from TRBV28 and TRBJ2-7; 8 bases line up with TRBD2. This CDR3 has 13 amino acids. Germline V gives CDR1 MDHEN, CDR2 SYDVKM. The junction had 8 bases not matched to a gene; V was cut back by 8 bases and J by 5 bases. In DNA form, the CDR3 reads TGTGCCAGCGAGAAAAGCGGGAGTGACGAGCAGTACTTC. Translating gives CASEKSGSDEQYF.

This clonotype was recorded at least ten times. This sequence joins TRBV7-2 and TRBJ1-2; 7 bases are shared with TRBD1. Germline V gives CDR1 SGHTA, CDR2 FQGNSA. With V trimmed by 4 bases and J by 4 bases, 9 bases remained unmatched. CDR3 size: 15 residues. The CDR3, as DNA: TGTGCCAGCAGCTGGACGGGACAGAGTTCCTATGGCTACACCTTC. Encoded protein: CASSWTGQSSYGYTF.

The rearrangement joins TRBV5-1 to TRBJ2-1; 10 bases are a match to TRBD2. This CDR3 has 17 residues. After removal of 4 bases from V and 0 bases from J, the junction contained 7 bases not matched to a gene. Germline lookup yields CDR1 SGHRS and CDR2 YFSETQ. The CDR3 sequence: CASSIWTSGSSYNEQFF. CDR3 coding DNA: TGCGCCAGCAGCATCTGGACTAGCGGAAGCTCCTACAATGAGCAGTTCTTC.

CDR3 loop: CASSYSTYQNEKLFF. DNA for the CDR3: TGTGCCAGCAGTTACTCGACTTATCAAAATGAAAAACTGTTTTTT. J is TRBJ1-4 and V is TRBV6-5, with no clear D. The germline gives CDR1 MNHEY, CDR2 SVGAGI. The CDR3 is 15 amino acids. V was pared by 0 bases and J by 5 bases, with 10 bases between.

J is TRBJ2-4 and V is TRBV15; TRBD2 matches at 10 bases. Germline V gene sequence: CDR1 LNHNV, CDR2 YYDKDF (reference sequence). With V trimmed by 0 bases and J by 6 bases, 23 bases remained unmatched. The CDR3 has 22 amino acids. CDR3 DNA sequence: TGTGCCACCAGCAGAGAGGCGAGGTCCAGCTACTTAGCGGGAGGTCGTGGAAACATTCAGTACTTC. This translates into CATSREARSSYLAGGRGNIQYF.

The J gene is TRBJ1-5, the V gene TRBV28, with 9 bases matching TRBD1. Per the germline V gene, CDR1 is MDHEN and CDR2 is SYDVKM. CDR3 size: 15 residues. The V gene end was trimmed by 5 bases and the J gene end by 2 bases; junction bases not matched to a gene: 4. The CDR3 spells CASSPGDRGNQPQHF. CDR3 DNA sequence: TGTGCCAGCAGTCCGGGGGACAGGGGCAATCAGCCCCAGCATTTT.

The V gene is TRBV18, the J gene TRBJ2-7; 8 nucleotides align to TRBD1. The junction had 8 bases not matched to a gene; V was cut back by 6 bases and J by 4 bases. The germline CDR1 and CDR2 sequences are KGHSH and LQKENI. The CDR3 has 14 residues. The CDR3 DNA follows: TGTGCCAGCTCCGGGGACAGGAAACCTTACGAGCAGTACGTC. Protein: CASSGDRKPYEQYV.

The table lists this clonotype with a few counts. The rearrangement links TRBV25-1 to TRBJ2-3; 13 bases agree with TRBD2. This CDR3 spans 18 amino acids. Germline V gives CDR1 MGHDK, CDR2 SYGVNS. The V segment lost 0 bases and the J segment 10 bases; nucleotides outside the gene matches: 13. CDR3 region: CASSEYSWTSGRGFAQYF. CDR3 nucleotides: TGTGCCAGCAGTGAATATTCTTGGACTAGCGGGAGAGGATTCGCGCAGTATTTT.

This clonotype was observed a handful of times. This rearrangement joins TRBV11-2 to TRBJ2-4, with a weak D call TRBD1 (6 bases). The CDR3 totals 15 residues. V dropped 8 bases and J dropped 10 bases, with 24 bases sitting between them. Per germline, CDR1 SGHAT and CDR2 FQNNGV. CDR3 amino acids: CASLRGLGPGSIQYF. CDR3 sequence (DNA): TGTGCCAGCCTGAGGGGGTTGGGACCGGGATCAATTCAGTACTTC.

This clonotype was counted a few times. The chain recombines TRBV20-1 with TRBJ1-2; D not certain. The CDR3 sequence is 11 residues long. The germline gives CDR1 DFQATT, CDR2 SNEGSKA (reference sequence). V lost 0 bases to trimming and J lost 7 bases, with 6 bases between them. The CDR3 DNA sequence: TGCAGTGCTAGAGATGAAGGTGGCTACACCTTC. Its translation: CSARDEGGYTF.

This clonotype was counted only a few times. The genes are TRBV4-2 and TRBJ2-1; D gene ambiguous. CDR1 LGHNA and CDR2 YNFKEQ come from the germline V gene. The CDR3 contains 13 residues. Trimming took 0 bases from V and 7 from J, leaving 7 bases between them. The CDR3, as DNA: TGTGCCAGCAGCCAAGAGAATGCGAATGAGCAGTTCTTC. This gives the protein CASSQENANEQFF.

The table lists this clonotype with many counts. The rearrangement links TRBV28 to TRBJ2-1, with 10 positions matching TRBD2. V lost 7 bases to trimming and J lost 3 bases; unmatched junction nucleotides: 15. The CDR3 covers 18 residues. Germline CDR1 MDHEN, CDR2 SYDVKM. CDR3 in DNA: TGTGCCAGCATCAAAACCGGCTGGCGGACTAGCGGCTACAATGAGCAGTTCTTC. Protein sequence: CASIKTGWRTSGYNEQFF. Using reference TRBV28 and TRBJ2-1 for the parts outside the CDR3, the full variable domain is DVKVTQSSRYLVKRTGEKVFLECVQDMDHENMFWYRQDPGLGLRLIYFSYDVKMKEKGDIPEGYSVSREKKERFSLILESASTNQTSMYLCASIKTGWRTSGYNEQFFGPGTRLTVL.

This clonotype was seen a few times. The chain carries TRBV7-9 and TRBJ1-6; D may be TRBD1 (5 bases). V was shortened by 6 bases and J by 8 bases, with 11 bases between the two germline ends. This CDR3 spans 13 amino acids. The V gene's germline CDR1 is SEHNR and CDR2 FQNEAQ (reference sequence). DNA for the CDR3: TGTGCCAGCAGGACGGCGACAGATTCACCCCTCCACTTT. The encoded protein is CASRTATDSPLHF.

The chain combines TRBV6-5 with TRBJ2-1; D remains ambiguous. Trimming removed 2 bases at V and 5 bases at J, with 10 bases between. In germline, CDR1 is MNHEY, CDR2 SVGAGI. The CDR3 contains 14 residues. The CDR3 loop is CASSYGSTHNEQFF. CDR3 coding DNA: TGTGCCAGCAGTTACGGCAGTACTCACAATGAGCAGTTCTTC.

The chain employs TRBV18 and TRBJ2-3; 11 bases map to TRBD2. Trimming removed 3 bases from V and 2 bases from J; junction bases left unmatched: 1. In germline, CDR1 is KGHSH, CDR2 LQKENI. The CDR3 length is 15 residues. The CDR3 coding sequence is TGTGCCAGCTCACCGGGACTAGCGGACACAGATACGCAGTATTTT. As protein: CASSPGLADTDTQYF.

This clonotype has only a few counts. J is TRBJ1-5 and V is TRBV28, with D possibly being TRBD1 (6 bases). Trimming left V 10 bases short and J 5 bases short, with 21 bases between. Per germline, CDR1 MDHEN and CDR2 SYDVKM. This CDR3 spans 15 amino acids. The CDR3 DNA reads as TGTGCCAACAGCCCCCCCACAGGGAGTTATCAGCCCCAGCATTTT. Translation gives CANSPPTGSYQPQHF. Full variable domain (rest looked up from reference TRBV28 and TRBJ1-5): DVKVTQSSRYLVKRTGEKVFLECVQDMDHENMFWYRQDPGLGLRLIYFSYDVKMKEKGDIPEGYSVSREKKERFSLILESASTNQTSMYLCANSPPTGSYQPQHFGDGTRLSIL.

This clonotype was recorded a few times. The chain is built from TRBV14 and TRBJ2-5; TRBD2 might be the D (5 bases). Trimming took 4 bases from V and 1 from J, leaving 13 bases between them. Looked up from germline, CDR1 is SGHDN and CDR2 is FVKESK. There are 15 residues in the CDR3. The CDR3 DNA reads TGTGCCAGCAGCCCTACTAGGAGCCTCCAAGAGACCCAGTACTTC. It specifies CASSPTRSLQETQYF.

This clonotype was seen ten or more times. This chain connects TRBV10-3 to TRBJ2-7; no definite D call. The V gene's germline CDR1 is ENHRY and CDR2 SYGVKD. V was pared by 7 bases and J by 3 bases, with 13 bases between. The CDR3 loop spans 13 amino acids. The CDR3 DNA is TGTGCCATCACCGAAGACCCCCTCTACGAGCAGTACGTC. Its translation: CAITEDPLYEQYV.

The sample holds a few counts of this clonotype. The chain joins TRBV6-2 or TRBV6-3 to TRBJ1-5; 8 bases line up with TRBD1. This CDR3 spans 16 amino acids. Trimming removed 4 bases from V and 4 bases from J; junction bases left unmatched: 9. Germline CDR1 is MNHEY and CDR2 is SVGEGT. CDR3 bases: TGTGCCAGCAGTTTTCCCGGACAGGGCAGAAATCAGCCCCAGCATTTT. Translated, it gives CASSFPGQGRNQPQHF.

V is TRBV28 and J is TRBJ2-7; 10 bases agree with TRBD1. Trimming cost V 8 bases and J 9 bases; bases outside gene matches: 13. The CDR3 runs to 14 residues. Germline V CDR1 and CDR2: MDHEN, SYDVKM. The DNA of the CDR3 is TGTGCCAGCTGGCCCCGGGACAGGGGTCGAGGGCAGTACTTC. It translates to CASWPRDRGRGQYF.